The rows below give T cell receptor beta chains drawn from one sample of a study of shared clonotypes between healthy human individuals. Data came from immunoSEQ multiplex PCR; TCRdb stores just in-frame clones and leaves some out. The data hold approximately 2.1 million clones, with about 92% observed a single time. Sequencing was carried out using naive CD4+ T cells from PBMCs. These receptors all stem from a man aged 18 to 29 in good health. Some clones in this sample may be carry-over from other donors' samples. Each CDR3 is given with its conserved first and last residue. The order of the fields is J gene, D gene, clone size, V gene, CDR3 protein, CDR3 DNA. A D gene is named only where the DNA matches it firmly. Clone sizes are given selectively: once, few, many, or a class where the clone is expanded.

TRBJ2-2	-	-	TRBV7-3	CASSLIGSDLTGELFF	TGTGCCAGCAGCTTAATCGGGTCAGACCTGACCGGGGAGCTGTTTTTT
TRBJ2-3	-	-	TRBV6-1	CASSEVATDTQYF	TGTGCCAGCAGTGAAGTGGCCACAGATACGCAGTATTTT
TRBJ2-3	TRBD1	-	TRBV5-1	CASSLRDRVYTQYF	TGCGCCAGCAGCCTCCGGGACAGGGTCTATACGCAGTATTTT
TRBJ2-5	TRBD2	-	TRBV10-2	CASRDYSGIETQYF	TGCGCCAGCAGGGACTACAGCGGGATTGAGACCCAGTACTTC
TRBJ2-7	TRBD1	-	TRBV29-1	CSVAKDRNSYEQYF	TGCAGCGTTGCAAAGGACAGGAATTCCTACGAGCAGTACTTC
TRBJ2-1	-	once	TRBV29-1	CSVERTLDNEQFF	TGCAGCGTTGAGCGGACTTTAGACAATGAGCAGTTCTTC
TRBJ2-7	-	-	TRBV11-2	CASSLDRMGEYF	TGTGCCAGCAGCCTAGATCGGATGGGGGAGTACTTC
TRBJ1-5	TRBD1	-	TRBV10-3	CAISEWGQGGSSNQPQHF	TGTGCCATCAGTGAATGGGGACAGGGAGGATCTTCCAACCAGCCCCAGCATTTT
TRBJ2-5	-	-	TRBV9	CASSGLAMGQETQYF	TGTGCCAGCAGCGGACTTGCGATGGGCCAAGAGACCCAGTACTTC
TRBJ2-3	TRBD2	-	TRBV5-4	CASKAERGTTTDTQYF	TGTGCCAGCAAGGCGGAGCGGGGTACGACCACAGATACGCAGTATTTT
TRBJ1-4	-	-	TRBV5-1	CASSLERTNEKLFF	TGCGCCAGCAGCTTGGAACGGACTAATGAAAAACTGTTTTTT
TRBJ1-5	-	few	TRBV7-6	CARQGRSQPQHF	TGTGCCAGGCAGGGGAGGAGTCAGCCCCAGCATTTT
TRBJ2-5	-	-	TRBV28	CASSLRETQYF	TGTGCCAGCAGTTTAAGGGAGACCCAGTACTTC
TRBJ1-5	-	-	TRBV11-2	CASSLGRGLGGNQPQHF	TGTGCCAGCAGCTTAGGTCGGGGTCTGGGCGGAAATCAGCCCCAGCATTTT
TRBJ2-7	-	-	TRBV19	CASQSRDSAGYEQYF	TGTGCCAGTCAGTCGCGGGATAGCGCCGGATACGAGCAGTACTTC
TRBJ1-3	-	-	TRBV5-1	CASGEGISGNTIYF	TGCGCCAGCGGGGAGGGGATCTCTGGAAACACCATATATTTT
TRBJ1-2	-	-	TRBV6-1	CASSERWFAYGYTF	TGTGCCAGCAGTGAACGATGGTTCGCCTATGGCTACACCTTC
TRBJ2-7	TRBD2	-	TRBV6-4	CASSDSAIGTTHTHEQYF	TGTGCCAGCAGTGACTCTGCGATAGGGACTACCCACACCCACGAGCAGTACTTC
TRBJ1-2	-	-	TRBV28	CASSFASRVGNYGYTF	TGTGCCAGCAGTTTTGCTTCCCGCGTGGGCAACTATGGCTACACCTTC
TRBJ2-1	-	-	TRBV19	CASSIVRQEQFF	TGTGCCAGTAGTATAGTCAGGCAGGAGCAGTTCTTC
TRBJ2-3	-	-	TRBV5-1	CASKMGTSTDTQYF	TGCGCCAGCAAGATGGGCACTAGCACAGATACGCAGTATTTT
TRBJ2-7	TRBD2	-	TRBV5-6	CASSRGLAGPYEQYF	TGTGCCAGCAGCCGGGGACTAGCCGGACCCTACGAGCAGTACTTC
TRBJ1-1	-	-	TRBV28	CASSQGEAFF	TGTGCCAGCAGTCAAGGGGAAGCTTTCTTT
TRBJ1-1	-	-	TRBV15	CATSRTANTEAFF	TGTGCCACCAGCAGGACAGCGAACACTGAAGCTTTCTTT
TRBJ2-1	TRBD2	-	TRBV30	CAWSGALAGEQFF	TGTGCCTGGAGCGGCGCCCTAGCGGGAGAGCAGTTCTTC
TRBJ2-7	TRBD2	-	TRBV19	CASSMTVAGHEQYF	TGTGCCAGTAGTATGACCGTAGCGGGGCACGAGCAGTACTTC
TRBJ2-7	-	once	TRBV7-9	CASSAGTTTGYEQYF	TGTGCCAGCAGCGCCGGGACAACCACAGGGTACGAGCAGTACTTC
TRBJ2-1	-	-	TRBV28	CASSFPTRVEQFF	TGTGCCAGCAGTTTCCCCACCCGGGTTGAGCAGTTCTTC
TRBJ1-1	-	few	TRBV6-5	CASSSRENTEAFF	TGTGCCAGCAGTTCGCGTGAGAACACTGAAGCTTTCTTT
TRBJ2-7	TRBD2	-	TRBV11-2	CASSLGASGSPHEQYF	TGTGCCAGCAGCTTGGGGGCTAGCGGGAGTCCCCACGAGCAGTACTTC
TRBJ2-3	-	-	TRBV11-3	CASSLEWGHGTDTQYF	TGTGCCAGCAGCTTAGAATGGGGACACGGGACAGATACGCAGTATTTT
TRBJ2-1	-	-	TRBV10-2	CASRVELAVNEQFF	TGCGCCAGCAGGGTGGAGCTAGCTGTCAATGAGCAGTTCTTC
TRBJ2-5	TRBD2	-	TRBV5-4	CASSSAGSKETQYF	TGTGCCAGCAGCTCAGCGGGAAGCAAAGAGACCCAGTACTTC
TRBJ2-7	-	-	TRBV4-2	CASSSGTSYEQYF	TGTGCCAGCAGCTCAGGAACCTCCTACGAGCAGTACTTC
TRBJ1-1	TRBD1	once	TRBV15	CATSRDGGQLNTEAFF	TGTGCCACCAGCAGAGATGGGGGACAGCTGAACACTGAAGCTTTCTTT
TRBJ1-4	-	-	TRBV9	CASSGGPRSGIGREKLFF	TGTGCCAGCAGCGGAGGGCCCCGTTCAGGGATCGGTAGGGAAAAACTGTTTTTT
TRBJ2-1	-	once	TRBV7-8	CASSLLAGSSYNEQFF	TGTGCCAGCAGCTTACTCGCAGGGAGCTCCTACAATGAGCAGTTCTTC
TRBJ1-1	-	-	TRBV7-2	CASFPGPFMNTEAFF	TGTGCCAGCTTCCCCGGGCCTTTCATGAACACTGAAGCTTTCTTT
TRBJ2-2	-	-	TRBV7-9	CASSLLPTTTGELFF	TGTGCCAGCAGCTTATTACCCACCACAACCGGGGAGCTGTTTTTT
TRBJ2-3	-	-	TRBV7-2	CASSFYTDTQYF	TGTGCCAGCAGCTTTTATACAGATACGCAGTATTTT
TRBJ1-5	-	-	TRBV15	CATSREGGYQPQHF	TGTGCCACCAGCAGAGAGGGCGGTTATCAGCCCCAGCATTTT
TRBJ2-1	TRBD2	once	TRBV4-2	CASSPRPLAGGTHEQFF	TGTGCCAGCAGTCCCCGGCCGCTAGCGGGAGGGACGCATGAGCAGTTCTTC
TRBJ1-1	TRBD1	-	TRBV6-5	CASKNRGMNTEAFF	TGTGCCAGCAAGAACAGGGGCATGAACACTGAAGCTTTCTTT
TRBJ1-3	-	once	TRBV19	CASSSRLRSGNTIYF	TGTGCCAGTAGTTCCAGGTTACGCTCTGGAAACACCATATATTTT
TRBJ2-1	TRBD2	-	TRBV13	CASSLGRGTSGRPTNYNEQFF	TGTGCCAGCAGCTTAGGGAGGGGGACTAGCGGGAGGCCTACCAACTACAATGAGCAGTTCTTC
TRBJ1-2	-	-	TRBV9	CASSDLRTRGYTF	TGTGCCAGCAGCGACCTCCGGACTCGGGGCTACACCTTC
TRBJ1-4	-	-	TRBV19	CASSTGARREKLFF	TGTGCCAGTAGTACAGGGGCCAGGAGGGAAAAACTGTTTTTT
TRBJ2-5	TRBD1	-	TRBV6-1	CASSEPVGADRVRETQYF	TGTGCCAGCAGTGAACCCGTGGGTGCGGACAGGGTTCGAGAGACCCAGTACTTC
TRBJ2-2	TRBD2	-	TRBV28	CASSSRTSGRGNAGELFF	TGTGCCAGCAGTTCCCGGACTAGCGGGAGGGGGAACGCCGGGGAGCTGTTTTTT
TRBJ2-1	TRBD2	few	TRBV5-1	CASSLGTSSSYNEQFF	TGCGCCAGCAGCTTGGGGACTAGCTCCTCCTACAATGAGCAGTTCTTC
TRBJ1-1	-	-	TRBV29-1	CSVDRATEAFF	TGCAGCGTTGATCGGGCCACTGAAGCTTTCTTT
TRBJ2-4	-	-	TRBV14	CASSQDWGLVPNIQYF	TGTGCCAGCAGCCAAGATTGGGGCCTCGTCCCAAACATTCAGTACTTC
TRBJ1-5	-	-	TRBV28	CASSPTPTLPQHF	TGTGCCAGCAGTCCGACCCCGACATTGCCCCAGCATTTT
TRBJ1-3	-	-	TRBV5-5	CASSFSGNTIYF	TGTGCCAGCAGCTTTTCTGGAAACACCATATATTTT
TRBJ2-7	TRBD2	-	TRBV5-1	CASSLVTSGADEQYF	TGCGCCAGCAGCTTGGTTACTAGCGGGGCCGACGAGCAGTACTTC
TRBJ2-1	-	-	TRBV7-9	CASSRLGGQSSYNEQFF	TGTGCCAGCAGCCGATTGGGGGGGCAGAGCTCCTACAATGAGCAGTTCTTC
TRBJ2-6	-	-	TRBV6-4	CASSKVGNSGANVLTF	TGTGCCAGCAGTAAAGTTGGGAACTCTGGGGCCAACGTCCTGACTTTC
TRBJ2-5	TRBD2	-	TRBV4-1	CASSQELAGGATQETQYF	TGCGCCAGCAGCCAAGAACTAGCGGGAGGAGCAACCCAAGAGACCCAGTACTTC